The 18 T cell receptor beta chains given below trace back to one sample, sequenced in a study of blood T cell repertoires in COVID-19. Sequencing used immunoSEQ multiplex PCR; TCRdb keeps in-frame clones, though not all of them. Of approximately 390,000 clones listed, around 90% are singletons. The sequencing sample was made of PBMCs or T cells enriched from blood (not recorded which). These receptors all stem from a woman aged 40 to 50 with acute COVID-19.

The sample holds a few counts of this clone. V and J are TRBV4-2 and TRBJ2-7; 9 bases align to TRBD2. The J segment lost 2 bases and the V segment lost 4 bases, leaving 9 bases of the junction unmatched. CDR3 size: 16 residues. Germline V gene lookup returns CDR1 LGHNA and CDR2 YNFKEQ. Here the CDR3 reads CASSLEVAGATYEQYF. The CDR3 DNA is TGTGCCAGCAGCCTAGAGGTAGCGGGGGCTACCTACGAGCAGTACTTC.

The chain has TRBV7-2 and TRBJ2-3, with a weak D call TRBD2 (7 bases). The CDR3 covers 14 residues. Germline V gene sequence: CDR1 SGHTA, CDR2 FQGNSA. Trimming shortened V by 6 bases and J by 6 bases, and 16 bases separated the two germline ends. CDR3 coding DNA: TGTGCCAGCAGAGACGCACGGGGGGCGGATACGCAGTATTTT. Its protein product is CASRDARGADTQYF.

This chain links TRBV4-2 with TRBJ2-1; D perhaps matches TRBD1 (6 bases). The CDR3 runs to 17 residues. Germline V gene lookup returns CDR1 LGHNA and CDR2 YNFKEQ. Trimming removed 0 bases at V and 0 bases at J, with 12 bases between. For the CDR3, the DNA is TGTGCCAGCAGCCAAGATCAGGGGTTAAGCTCCTACAATGAGCAGTTCTTC. Translation: CASSQDQGLSSYNEQFF.

This clone has just one count. The chain uses TRBV6-5 and TRBJ1-2; maybe TRBD1 (5 bases). Per the germline V gene, CDR1 is MNHEY and CDR2 is SVGAGI. Trimming took 4 bases from V and 5 from J, leaving 11 bases between them. The CDR3 is made up of 13 amino acids. Here the CDR3 DNA reads TGTGCCAGCAGTTCCCGACAGCCGTATGGCTACACCTTC. Amino acid sequence: CASSSRQPYGYTF.

The chain joins TRBV29-1 to TRBJ2-5; D uncertain. Germline CDR1 reads SQVTM; CDR2 reads ANQGSEA. Trimming removed 5 bases at V and 0 bases at J, with 4 bases between. The length of the CDR3 is 11 residues. The CDR3 here is CSVPYQETQYF. The CDR3, as DNA: TGCAGCGTTCCGTACCAAGAGACCCAGTACTTC.

This clone appeared a few times. The genes are TRBV16 and TRBJ1-3; 10 nucleotides line up with TRBD1. CDR1 is KGHSY, CDR2 FQNENV, per germline. V trimming: 1 base; J trimming: 6 bases; junction bases outside the gene matches: 3. The CDR3 runs to 15 residues. CDR3 loop: CASSQFGTGENTIYF. CDR3 DNA: TGTGCCAGCAGCCAATTCGGGACAGGGGAAAACACCATATATTTT. The full variable domain, in which reference TRBV16 and TRBJ1-3 provide the parts outside the CDR3, is GEEVAQTPKHLVRGEGQKAKLYCAPIKGHSYVFWYQQVLKNEFKFLISFQNENVFDETGMPKERFSAKCLPNSPCSLEIQATKLEDSAVYFCASSQFGTGENTIYFGEGSWLTVV.

The chain has TRBV5-4 and TRBJ1-2; 8 nucleotides match TRBD1. CDR1 and CDR2 from the germline V gene are SGHNT and YYREEE (reference sequence). V was pared by 2 bases and J by 0 bases, with 9 bases of the junction left unmatched. This CDR3 is built from 17 residues. The chain's CDR3 is CASSLAPGQAANYGYTF. As DNA, the CDR3 is TGTGCCAGCAGCTTAGCTCCGGGACAGGCAGCTAACTATGGCTACACCTTC. Full variable domain (missing parts from reference TRBV5-4 and TRBJ1-2): ETGVTQSPTHLIKTRGQQVTLRCSSQSGHNTVSWYQQALGQGPQFIFQYYREEENGRGNFPPRFSGLQFPNYSSELNVNALELDDSALYLCASSLAPGQAANYGYTFGSGTRLTVV.

The chain employs TRBV19 and TRBJ2-3; 7 nucleotides align to TRBD2. The CDR3 covers 17 residues. Germline V gene lookup returns CDR1 LNHDA and CDR2 SQIVND (reference sequence). The ends lost 4 bases at V and 0 bases at J; junction bases unmatched: 10. CDR3 region: CASSKIDGGGSTDTQYF. DNA for the CDR3: TGTGCCAGTAGTAAGATTGATGGGGGGGGGAGCACAGATACGCAGTATTTT.

This clone was seen only once. This chain connects TRBV7-2 to TRBJ2-5; 10 positions match TRBD1. The CDR3 covers 15 residues. J lost 3 bases, V lost 4 bases, and 5 bases had no gene match. CDR1 and CDR2 (germline): SGHTA, FQGNSA. The DNA of the CDR3 is TGTGCCAGCAGCTCCTGGACAGGGGGTGAAGAGACCCAGTACTTC. Translating it yields CASSSWTGGEETQYF.

This chain joins TRBV7-9 and TRBJ1-2; TRBD1 aligns across 7 bases. The CDR3 has 15 amino acids. V shed 4 bases, J shed 3 bases, and the junction held 8 bases outside the gene matches. The germline V gene encodes CDR1 SEHNR and CDR2 FQNEAQ (reference sequence). CDR3 in DNA: TGTGCCAGCAGCTCCGGGACAGCAAAAGACTATGGCTACACCTTC. This gives the protein CASSSGTAKDYGYTF.

V is TRBV7-9 and J is TRBJ1-1; no firm D call. CDR1 and CDR2 (germline): SEHNR, FQNEAQ (reference sequence). This CDR3 spans 15 amino acids. V gave up 2 bases and J gave up 1 base, with 11 bases separating them. Here the CDR3 DNA reads TGTGCCAGCAGCTTAAACGTCGGCGGGAACACTGAAGCTTTCTTT. This sequence encodes CASSLNVGGNTEAFF.

The chain has TRBV2 and TRBJ1-4, with TRBD1 matching over 7 bases. The CDR3 totals 14 residues. The V gene's germline CDR1 is SNHLY and CDR2 FYNNEI. V trimming: 11 bases; J trimming: 4 bases; junction bases outside the gene matches: 10. CDR3 residues: CADRKDRSNEKLFF. CDR3 bases: TGTGCCGACAGGAAGGACAGGAGTAATGAAAAACTGTTTTTT.

The count of this clone is one. In the same sample, other DNA sequences code for this CDR3. The CDR3 is CASSFPGGDEQYF. The DNA for the CDR3 is TGCGCCAGCAGCTTTCCAGGTGGTGACGAGCAGTACTTC. This rearrangement joins TRBV5-1 to TRBJ2-7; D is undetermined. Germline V gene data show CDR1 as SGHRS and CDR2 as YFSETQ. This CDR3 region has 13 residues. Trimming stripped 2 bases from V and 5 bases from J, with 11 bases between. The whole variable domain, filled in from reference TRBV5-1 and TRBJ2-7, reads KAGVTQTPRYLIKTRGQQVTLSCSPISGHRSVSWYQQTPGQGLQFLFEYFSETQRNKGNFPGRFSGRQFSNSRSEMNVSTLELGDSALYLCASSFPGGDEQYFGPGTRLTVT.

This CDR3 is CASSLGATRNTEAFF. The CDR3 nucleotides are TGCGCCAGCAGCTTGGGGGCGACCCGGAACACTGAAGCTTTCTTT. The rearrangement joins TRBV5-1 to TRBJ1-1; D not certain. CDR3 length: 15 amino acids. The V gene lost 0 bases and the J gene lost 1 base, with 10 bases spanning the gap. Germline CDR1 reads SGHRS; CDR2 reads YFSETQ.

This chain uses TRBV3-1 (or the pseudogene TRBV3-2) with TRBJ2-2, with 9 bases that match TRBD2. CDR1 and CDR2 (germline): LGHDT, YNNKEL (reference sequence). V was pared by 0 bases and J by 13 bases, with 12 bases of the junction left unmatched. This CDR3 contains 16 residues. CDR3 residues: CASSQDLVAGELVLFF. CDR3 sequence (DNA): TGTGCCAGCAGCCAAGATCTCGTAGCGGGGGAGCTGGTGCTGTTTTTT.

The chain employs TRBV19 and TRBJ1-2; TRBD1 agrees at 7 bases. This CDR3 is 15 amino acids long. In germline, CDR1 is LNHDA, CDR2 SQIVND (reference sequence). Germline trimming cut 6 bases from V and 5 bases from J; bases unmatched to any gene: 12. The CDR3 protein is CASSRTRDSSYGYTF. The CDR3 nucleotides read TGTGCCAGTAGCAGAACCCGGGACAGTTCATATGGCTACACCTTC.

The rearrangement joins TRBV29-1 to TRBJ1-2, with a possible D match to TRBD1 (6 bases). V was pared by 1 base and J by 4 bases, with 10 bases between. The CDR3 covers 13 residues. Germline V gives CDR1 SQVTM, CDR2 ANQGSEA. The CDR3 sequence: CSVEGQAIYGYTF. CDR3 DNA sequence: TGCAGCGTTGAAGGACAGGCCATCTATGGCTACACCTTC.

V gene TRBV7-9 combines with J gene TRBJ1-1; D possibly corresponds to TRBD1 (6 bases). The ends were cut back, 5 bases at V and 1 base at J, with 8 bases in the middle. The CDR3 has 13 amino acids. Germline V CDR1 and CDR2: SEHNR, FQNEAQ (reference sequence). CDR3 protein: CASSRQENTEAFF. DNA for the CDR3: TGTGCCAGCAGCCGACAGGAGAACACTGAAGCTTTCTTT.